This T cell receptor (beta chain) originates from a study of T cell changes during pregnancy in multiple sclerosis. TCRdb's copy holds only in-frame clones and misses some; the assay was immunoSEQ multiplex PCR. The data contain 70,000 or so clones, 90% to 95% of them seen just once; the ten biggest clones take up 0.43%. This sequence was found in a female donor with multiple sclerosis, enrolled in a pregnancy study. Sequencing used CD4+ T cells from peripheral blood mononuclear cells, obtained before pregnancy.

CDR3 loop: CASTHTDTQYF. CDR3 sequence (DNA): TGTGCCAGCACCCACACAGATACGCAGTATTTT. V gene TRBV7-9 combines with J gene TRBJ2-3; D gene ambiguous. Trimming removed 7 bases from V and 2 bases from J, with 4 bases in between. The germline gives CDR1 SEHNR, CDR2 FQNEAQ (reference sequence). The CDR3 spans 11 residues.